This note documents a single TCR beta chain sequence. Its target is not known. This sample is drawn from a study of T cell repertoires in cytomegalovirus infection. At the level of the study: Shared public TCR beta signatures pointed to both CMV infection and a matching HLA type. Notes on the study in general: Of the TCR beta families, the public ones yielded a cumulative frequency that identified carriers of CMV plus the relevant HLA. Ex vivo responses were dominated by HLA-C-restricted CMV-specific TCR beta clonotypes.

The V gene lost 1 base and the J gene lost 5 bases, with 30 bases spanning the gap. This CDR3 is built from 21 residues. Germline assignment: CDR1 LNHDA and CDR2 SQIVND (reference sequence). TCRdb passed the reads through MiXCR, listing each CDR3 protein once. The sample comprises some 680,000 distinct CDR3 sequences, less than 40% of which are singletons, and more than 2.5% rests with the top ten. This sequence originates from a human donor in good health (CMV status not recorded). Some clones in this sample may be carry-over from other donors' samples. Sequenced sample: PBMCs. The chain links TRBV19 to TRBJ2-1; D is uncertain. The CDR3 is CASSIAFSSRSWVPSDNEQFF. The CDR3, as DNA: TGTGCCAGTAGTATAGCATTCTCGTCTAGATCCTGGGTCCCATCCGACAATGAGCAGTTCTTC.